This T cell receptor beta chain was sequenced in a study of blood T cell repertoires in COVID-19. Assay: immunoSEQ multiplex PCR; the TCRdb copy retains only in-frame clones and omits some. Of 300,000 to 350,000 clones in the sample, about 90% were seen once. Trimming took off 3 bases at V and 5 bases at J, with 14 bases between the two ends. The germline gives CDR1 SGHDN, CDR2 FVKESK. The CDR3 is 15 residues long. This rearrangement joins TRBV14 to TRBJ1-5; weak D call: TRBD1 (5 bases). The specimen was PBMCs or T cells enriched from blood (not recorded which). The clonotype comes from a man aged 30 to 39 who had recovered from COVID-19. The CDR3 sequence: CASSHETRGYQPQHF. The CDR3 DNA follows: TGTGCCAGCAGCCACGAAACCCGGGGGTATCAGCCCCAGCATTTT.